The rows below give T cell receptor beta chains drawn from one sample of a study of OX40 agonist ivuxolimab in advanced cancers. Data came from immunoSEQ multiplex PCR; TCRdb stores just in-frame clones and leaves some out. The sample contains around 20,000 clones, about 70% of which appear only once. Sequencing used CD4+ or CD8+ T cells sorted from blood, obtained in a trial of the OX40 agonist ivuxolimab. The source is an adult with an advanced solid tumor such as melanoma, head and neck, liver or kidney cancer. The CDR3 runs from the conserved cysteine through the conserved F or W. Each record gives: clone size, V gene, D gene, J gene, CDR3 DNA, CDR3 protein. The D gene is left open where the match is weak. Some rows mark clone size as missing; the rest say once, few, many or name a class of expanded clone.

few	TRBV7-2	.	TRBJ2-3	TGTGCCAGCAGCTTGGGTAGCGGCACAGATACGCAGTATTTT	CASSLGSGTDTQYF
medium-sized	TRBV7-9	TRBD2	TRBJ2-1	TGTGCCAGCAGCCCGACTAGCGGTTCCTACAATGAGCAGTTCTTC	CASSPTSGSYNEQFF
.	TRBV11-2	.	TRBJ2-7	TGTGCCAGCAGCTTACGACTCTCAGACTCCTACGAGCAGTACTTC	CASSLRLSDSYEQYF
.	TRBV6-5	TRBD2	TRBJ2-2	TGTGCCAGCAGTTACCTAGGGACTACCATCGGGGAGCTGTTTTTT	CASSYLGTTIGELFF
.	TRBV10-1	.	TRBJ2-5	TGCGCCAGCTCAGAACCAGCGAGCGAGACCCAGTACTTC	CASSEPASETQYF
.	TRBV9	.	TRBJ2-3	TGTGCCAGCAGCTCCCCAGGGGAGCGGAGCACAGATACGCAGTATTTT	CASSSPGERSTDTQYF
.	TRBV6-6	TRBD1	TRBJ2-7	TGTGCCAGCAGGAGGGGGCACTACGAGCAGTACTTC	CASRRGHYEQYF
.	TRBV7-2	.	TRBJ1-1	TGTGCCAGCAGCCACCCCGAGACAGGTTTTCCGGGAGCTTTCTTT	CASSHPETGFPGAFF
.	TRBV4-3	TRBD1	TRBJ1-1	TGCGCCAGCAGCCAAGATAGCCTTATAGACAGGGGGAAGGAGGACACTGAAGCTTTCTTT	CASSQDSLIDRGKEDTEAFF
.	TRBV5-5	.	TRBJ1-1	TGTGCCAGCAGCTTTCTCGGGGGCCGGGGGAGCACTGAAGCTTTCTTT	CASSFLGGRGSTEAFF
.	TRBV7-8	TRBD2	TRBJ2-2	TGTGCCAGCAGCCCCTCCCGGGTAGCGGGAGTTGGTACCGGGGAGCTGTTTTTT	CASSPSRVAGVGTGELFF
few	TRBV11-3	.	TRBJ2-7	TGTGCCAGCAGCCCACCGGGACGGGCCTACGAGCAGTACTTC	CASSPPGRAYEQYF
.	TRBV7-9	TRBD1	TRBJ2-7	TGTGCCAGCAGCTATACAGGGGGAACCTACGAGCAGTACTTC	CASSYTGGTYEQYF
.	TRBV6-5	TRBD1	TRBJ2-3	TGTGCCATCAGGGACAGGGGGAGGACAGATACGCAGTATTTT	CAIRDRGRTDTQYF
few	TRBV29-1	.	TRBJ2-7	TGCAGCGCCGCAGGGTACGGGGTAGGGTACGAGCAGTACTTC	CSAAGYGVGYEQYF
.	TRBV27	.	TRBJ1-2	TGTGCCAGCAGTCCCACGGGGATCTATGGCTACACCTTC	CASSPTGIYGYTF
.	TRBV6-1	.	TRBJ2-7	TGTGCCTTAGTGGGGGTCCTTCCCTACGAGCAGTACTTC	CALVGVLPYEQYF
.	TRBV5-4	.	TRBJ1-2	TGTGCCAGCAGCCTAGAAGGACAGACTTATGGCTACACCTTC	CASSLEGQTYGYTF
.	TRBV7-6	.	TRBJ1-1	TGTGCCTATTGGAGGAACACTGAAGCTTTCTTT	CAYWRNTEAFF
.	TRBV5-1	.	TRBJ2-7	TGCGCCAGCAGCGTGACTTCGTACTCCTACGAGCAGTACTTC	CASSVTSYSYEQYF
.	TRBV4-3	.	TRBJ2-7	TGCGCCAGCAGCCAAGACCCGGACCTTTTCTCCTACGAGCAGTACTTC	CASSQDPDLFSYEQYF
.	TRBV27	.	TRBJ1-5	TGTGCCAGCAGTGCGAGGGGAGGGAGAGATCAGCCCCAGCATTTT	CASSARGGRDQPQHF
.	TRBV9	.	TRBJ1-2	TGTGCCAGCAGCGTAGCTGGGGCAGCCCCTGCCTTC	CASSVAGAAPAF
few	TRBV7-6	TRBD1	TRBJ1-4	TGTGCCAGCAGCTTAGTAGGAGGGGGCAATGAAAAACTGTTTTTT	CASSLVGGGNEKLFF
few	TRBV5-6	.	TRBJ2-7	TGTGCCAGCAGCTTGGAGGGATCTTACTACGAGCAGTACTTC	CASSLEGSYYEQYF
.	TRBV7-9	.	TRBJ1-6	TGTGCCAGCAGCTTCGGTGGGTCACCCCTCCACTTT	CASSFGGSPLHF
.	TRBV27	.	TRBJ2-5	TGTGCCAGCCGTTCCAGGATGGGCTCCACGAAGGAGGGGACCCAGTACTTC	CASRSRMGSTKEGTQYF
.	TRBV28	TRBD1	TRBJ2-3	TGTGCCAGCAGTATTCGGGACAGCATAACAGATACGCAGTATTTT	CASSIRDSITDTQYF
.	TRBV7-3	.	TRBJ1-5	TGTGCCAGCAGCTCCGGTGGGCCCCAGCATTTT	CASSSGGPQHF
.	TRBV19	.	TRBJ2-7	TGTGCCAGTAGTATAAGTAGCAGCTACGAGCAGTACTTC	CASSISSSYEQYF
.	TRBV28	.	TRBJ2-1	TGTGCCAGCAGTGACCGACAGGAGCAGTTCTTC	CASSDRQEQFF
.	TRBV28	.	TRBJ2-5	TGTGCCAGCAGTTCCCAGGGCCGAGAGACCCAGTACTTC	CASSSQGRETQYF
few	TRBV27	TRBD2	TRBJ2-1	TGTGCCAGCAGTCCAGAGACTAGCAGGGCTGCTGAGCAGTTCTTC	CASSPETSRAAEQFF
.	TRBV4-1	TRBD2	TRBJ2-7	TGCGCCAGCAGCCAAGTAGCGGGAGGCCCCTACGAGCAGTACTTC	CASSQVAGGPYEQYF
.	TRBV7-9	TRBD2	TRBJ2-5	TGTGCCAGCAGCTTTTTCACTAGCGGAAACCAAGAGACCCAGTACTTC	CASSFFTSGNQETQYF
.	TRBV15	.	TRBJ2-3	TGTGCCACCGGGTCCGGGGATACGCAGTATTTT	CATGSGDTQYF
.	TRBV10-1	.	TRBJ2-2	TGCGCCAGCAGTGAGAGGAACAGGGTCGGGGAGCTGTTTTTT	CASSERNRVGELFF
.	TRBV11-1	.	TRBJ2-2	TGTGCCAGCAGCTCGGACTGGAACACCGGGGAGCTGTTTTTT	CASSSDWNTGELFF
.	TRBV11-3	.	TRBJ1-1	TGTGCCAGCAGCTTAACGGATAACACTGAAGCTTTCTTT	CASSLTDNTEAFF
.	TRBV27	.	TRBJ2-7	TGTGCCAGCAGTCCAAGAGGGCCCTACGAGCAGTACTTC	CASSPRGPYEQYF
.	TRBV14	.	TRBJ2-5	TGTGCCAGCAGCCAAGATGGAGTAGCGCAGTACCAAGAGACCCAGTACTTC	CASSQDGVAQYQETQYF
medium-sized	TRBV27	TRBD2	TRBJ2-3	TGTGCCAGCAGTCCATTTAGCGGGAGCACAGATACGCAGTATTTT	CASSPFSGSTDTQYF
.	TRBV5-4	.	TRBJ1-2	TGTGCCAGCAGCTCCGGACAGAACTATGGCTACACCTTC	CASSSGQNYGYTF
.	TRBV27	.	TRBJ2-7	TGTGCCAGCAGTTTATCTGAGGGGACGCCCTCCTACGAGCAGTACTTC	CASSLSEGTPSYEQYF
.	TRBV5-6	.	TRBJ2-7	TGTGCCAGCAGCTTGGACACAGGGAAATACGAGCAGTACTTC	CASSLDTGKYEQYF
.	TRBV4-2	.	TRBJ1-1	TGTGCCAGCAGCTTGTCTTCCCGGGAAGCTTTCTTT	CASSLSSREAFF
.	TRBV6-5	TRBD1	TRBJ2-2	TGTGCCAGCAAGAGACAGGGTTTGATCGGGGAGCTGTTTTTT	CASKRQGLIGELFF
.	TRBV5-4	TRBD2	TRBJ2-1	TGTGCCAGCAGCTTAATTGGCGGGGGCAATGAGCAGTTCTTC	CASSLIGGGNEQFF
.	TRBV6-1	.	TRBJ1-1	TGTGCCAGCAGTGAAGGGGTAAACACTGAAGCTTTCTTT	CASSEGVNTEAFF
medium-sized	TRBV4-3	.	TRBJ1-1	TGCGCCAGCAGCCTAAAGCCGATGGGGACTGAAGCTTTCTTT	CASSLKPMGTEAFF
.	TRBV4-2	TRBD2	TRBJ2-1	TGTGCCAGCAGCCAAGAAGGAACTAGCGCTTACAATGAGCAGTTCTTC	CASSQEGTSAYNEQFF
.	TRBV19	TRBD1	TRBJ2-1	TGTGCCAGTAGTTTCGCACAGGGGGCATGGGGCAATGAGCAGTTCTTC	CASSFAQGAWGNEQFF
.	TRBV7-8	TRBD1	TRBJ1-4	TGTGCCAGCAGCCCAGCACCGGGACAGGGCTTTGAAAAACTGTTTTTT	CASSPAPGQGFEKLFF